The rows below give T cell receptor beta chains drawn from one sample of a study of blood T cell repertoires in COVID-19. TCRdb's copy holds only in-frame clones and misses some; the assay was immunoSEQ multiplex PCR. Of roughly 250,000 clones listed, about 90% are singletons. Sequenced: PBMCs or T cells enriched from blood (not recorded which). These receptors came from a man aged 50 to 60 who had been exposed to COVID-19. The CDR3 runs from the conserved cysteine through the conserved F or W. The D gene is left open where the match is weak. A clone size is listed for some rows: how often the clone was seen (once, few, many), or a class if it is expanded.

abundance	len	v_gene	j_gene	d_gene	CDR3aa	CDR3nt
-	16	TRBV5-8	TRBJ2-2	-	CASSLFFGRNTGELFF	TGTGCCAGCAGCTTGTTCTTCGGGAGAAACACCGGGGAGCTGTTTTTT
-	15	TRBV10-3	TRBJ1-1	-	CAISEPASVNTEAFF	TGTGCCATCAGTGAGCCGGCGAGCGTTAACACTGAAGCTTTCTTT
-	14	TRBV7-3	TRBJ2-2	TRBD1	CASSLQGASGELFF	TGTGCCAGCAGCTTACAGGGGGCAAGCGGGGAGCTGTTTTTT
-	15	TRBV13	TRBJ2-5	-	CASRPGQSFQETQYF	TGTGCCAGCAGGCCGGGACAAAGCTTCCAAGAGACCCAGTACTTC
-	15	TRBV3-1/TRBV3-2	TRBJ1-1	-	CASSQNGGLDTEAFF	TGTGCCAGCAGCCAAAACGGGGGACTCGACACTGAAGCTTTCTTT
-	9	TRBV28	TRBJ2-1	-	CASGPEQFF	TGTGCCTCAGGCCCCGAGCAGTTCTTC
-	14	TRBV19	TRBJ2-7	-	CASTATGGSYEQYF	TGTGCCAGTACCGCTACCGGGGGCTCCTACGAGCAGTACTTC
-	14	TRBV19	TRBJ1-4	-	CASSIARGNEKLFF	TGTGCCAGTAGTATAGCGCGGGGAAATGAAAAACTGTTTTTT
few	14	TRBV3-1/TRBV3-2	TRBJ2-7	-	CASSQDWLFYEQYF	TGTGCCAGCAGCCAAGATTGGCTTTTTTACGAGCAGTACTTC
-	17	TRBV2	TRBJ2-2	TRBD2	CASSQGLAGGHTGELFF	TGTGCCAGCAGTCAGGGACTAGCGGGGGGTCACACCGGGGAGCTGTTTTTT
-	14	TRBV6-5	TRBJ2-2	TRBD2	CASNREGPVGELFF	TGTGCCAGCAACCGGGAGGGCCCGGTCGGGGAGCTGTTTTTT
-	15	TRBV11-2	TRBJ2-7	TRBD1	CASSLDRGLSYEQYF	TGTGCCAGCAGCTTAGACAGGGGGCTTTCCTACGAGCAGTACTTC
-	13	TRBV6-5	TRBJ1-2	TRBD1	CASSRSSRDSPYF	TGTGCCAGCAGCCGAAGTAGTAGGGACAGCCCTTACTTC
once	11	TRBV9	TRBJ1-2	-	CASTQNYGYTF	TGTGCCAGCACACAGAACTATGGCTACACCTTC
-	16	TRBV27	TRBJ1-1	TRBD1	CASSPTYTGGNTEAFF	TGTGCCAGCAGTCCCACCTACACAGGGGGGAACACTGAAGCTTTCTTT
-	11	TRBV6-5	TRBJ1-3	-	CASTKGNTIYF	TGTGCCAGCACTAAAGGAAACACCATATATTTT
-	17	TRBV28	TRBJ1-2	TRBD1	CATPNRRVTGGALGYTF	TGTGCCACCCCGAATAGGAGGGTGACAGGGGGGGCGCTTGGCTACACCTTC
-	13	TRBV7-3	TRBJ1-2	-	CASSLGEDYDYTF	TGTGCCAGCAGCTTAGGGGAGGACTATGACTACACCTTC
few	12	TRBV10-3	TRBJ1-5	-	CAIRGSNQPQHF	TGTGCCATAAGGGGCAGCAATCAGCCCCAGCATTTT
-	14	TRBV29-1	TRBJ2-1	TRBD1	CSVDGTASYNEQFF	TGCAGCGTCGACGGGACAGCCTCCTACAATGAGCAGTTCTTC
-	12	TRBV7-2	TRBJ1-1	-	CASQLMNTEAFF	TGTGCCAGCCAACTCATGAACACTGAAGCTTTCTTT
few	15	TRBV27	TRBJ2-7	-	CASSLSIGWAYEQYF	TGTGCCAGCAGTTTATCAATAGGTTGGGCATACGAGCAGTACTTC
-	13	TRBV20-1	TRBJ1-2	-	CSVSSFSVYGYTF	TGCAGTGTTAGTTCCTTCAGCGTGTATGGCTACACCTTC
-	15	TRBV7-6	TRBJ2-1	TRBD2	CASSLSGLAGYEQFF	TGTGCCAGCAGCTTATCAGGACTAGCGGGGTATGAGCAGTTCTTC
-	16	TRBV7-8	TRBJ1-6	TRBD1	CASSTRTGLHNSPLHF	TGTGCCAGCAGCACCCGGACAGGGCTTCATAATTCACCCCTCCACTTT
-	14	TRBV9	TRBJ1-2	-	CASSVASVNYGYTF	TGTGCCAGCAGCGTAGCTTCGGTGAACTATGGCTACACCTTC
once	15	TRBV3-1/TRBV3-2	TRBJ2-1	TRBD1	CASSQVQGALNEQFF	TGTGCCAGCAGCCAAGTACAGGGGGCGCTGAATGAGCAGTTCTTC
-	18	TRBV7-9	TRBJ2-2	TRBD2	CASSLGLAGVGNTGELFF	TGTGCCAGCAGCTTAGGACTAGCGGGAGTTGGTAACACCGGGGAGCTGTTTTTT
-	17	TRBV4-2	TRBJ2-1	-	CASSQDLAGSSYNEQFF	TGTGCCAGCAGCCAAGATCTGGCTGGGAGCTCCTACAATGAGCAGTTCTTC
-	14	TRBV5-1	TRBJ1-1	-	CASSLAVGGTEAFF	TGCGCCAGCAGCTTGGCCGTAGGCGGCACTGAAGCTTTCTTT
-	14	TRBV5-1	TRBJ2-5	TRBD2	CASSLPGLAETQYF	TGCGCCAGCAGCTTACCGGGACTAGCAGAGACCCAGTACTTC
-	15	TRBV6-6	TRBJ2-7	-	CASGNEQTTSYEQYF	TGTGCCAGCGGTAACGAGCAGACAACCTCCTACGAGCAGTACTTC
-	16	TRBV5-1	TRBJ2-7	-	CASSLGGQQNSYEQYF	TGCGCCAGCAGCTTGGGGGGCCAGCAAAATTCCTACGAGCAGTACTTC
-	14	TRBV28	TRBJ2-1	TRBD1	CASTNDRVYNEQFF	TGTGCCAGCACCAACGACAGGGTCTACAATGAGCAGTTCTTC
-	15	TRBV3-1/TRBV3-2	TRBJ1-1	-	CASSQDHRRGTEAFF	TGTGCCAGCAGCCAAGACCACCGGCGGGGCACTGAAGCTTTCTTT
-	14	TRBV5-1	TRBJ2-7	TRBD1	CASSFAGTGYEQYF	TGCGCCAGCAGCTTCGCCGGGACAGGGTACGAGCAGTACTTC
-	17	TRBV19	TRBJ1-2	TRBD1	CASSPSGGKMLNDGYTF	TGTGCCAGTAGTCCTTCAGGGGGAAAAATGTTGAACGATGGCTACACCTTC
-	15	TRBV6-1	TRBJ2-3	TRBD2	CASSEGAGGWDTQYF	TGTGCCAGCAGTGAAGGAGCGGGAGGGTGGGATACGCAGTATTTT